This TCR beta chain was sequenced during a study of blood T cell repertoires in COVID-19. In germline, CDR1 is MNHEY, CDR2 SVGAGI. The CDR3 is made up of 14 amino acids. V dropped 4 bases and J dropped 3; count of bases not matched to a gene: 3. Profiling relied on immunoSEQ multiplex PCR, and the TCRdb table lists in-frame clones only, not all of them. The sample shows 65,000 to 95,000 clones, roughly 89% of them seen only once. The chain couples TRBV6-5 to TRBJ1-5; 7 nucleotides line up with TRBD1. The sequence was obtained from an elderly man with acute or convalescent COVID-19. Sequenced input: peripheral blood. The CDR3 is CASSSTGVNQPQHF. The CDR3 nucleotides are TGTGCCAGCAGTTCCACAGGGGTCAATCAGCCCCAGCATTTT.